This TCR beta chain was identified during a study of control samples from healthy donors and cancer patients. Germline CDR1 and CDR2: MNHNS and SASEGT. V lost 2 bases, J lost 8 bases, and 12 bases lay in between. This CDR3 region has 13 residues. Sequencing used immunoSEQ multiplex PCR; TCRdb keeps in-frame clones, though not all of them. Among about 130,000 clones listed, under 95% were seen once. This clonotype originated in a man in his fifties with head and neck cancer. The chain combines TRBV6-1 with TRBJ1-2; no definite D call. The sample taken for sequencing was PBMCs. CDR3 sequence: CASSEKRVVGYTF. CDR3 in DNA: TGTGCCAGCAGTGAAAAAAGGGTAGTAGGCTACACCTTC.